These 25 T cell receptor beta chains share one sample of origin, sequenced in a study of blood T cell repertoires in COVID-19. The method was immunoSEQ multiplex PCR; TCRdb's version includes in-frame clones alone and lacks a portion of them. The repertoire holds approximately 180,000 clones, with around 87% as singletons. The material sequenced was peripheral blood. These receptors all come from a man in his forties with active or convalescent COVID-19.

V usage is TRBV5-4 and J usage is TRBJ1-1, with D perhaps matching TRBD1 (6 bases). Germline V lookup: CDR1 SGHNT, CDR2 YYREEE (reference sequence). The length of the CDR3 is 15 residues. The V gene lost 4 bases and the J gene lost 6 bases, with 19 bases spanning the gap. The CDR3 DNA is TGTGCCAGCAGCCCACCACAGGGCAGAATGGCTGAAGCTTTCTTT. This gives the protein CASSPPQGRMAEAFF.

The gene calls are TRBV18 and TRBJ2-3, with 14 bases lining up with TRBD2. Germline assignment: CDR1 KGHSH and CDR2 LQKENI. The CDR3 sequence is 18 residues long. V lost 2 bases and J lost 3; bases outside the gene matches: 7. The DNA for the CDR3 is TGTGCCAGCTCACCAAGGACTAGCGGGGGGACAAAAACAGATACGCAGTATTTT. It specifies CASSPRTSGGTKTDTQYF. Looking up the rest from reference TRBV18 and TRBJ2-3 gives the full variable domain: NAGVMQNPRHLVRRRGQEARLRCSPMKGHSHVYWYRQLPEEGLKFMVYLQKENIIDESGMPKERFSAEFPKEGPSILRIQQVVRGDSAAYFCASSPRTSGGTKTDTQYFGPGTRLTVL.

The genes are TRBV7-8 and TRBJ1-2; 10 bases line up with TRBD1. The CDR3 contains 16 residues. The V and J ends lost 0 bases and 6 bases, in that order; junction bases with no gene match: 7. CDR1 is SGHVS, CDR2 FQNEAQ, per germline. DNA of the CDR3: TGTGCCAGCAGCTTAGCTCCGACAGGGGGCGGGGATGGCTACACCTTC. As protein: CASSLAPTGGGDGYTF.

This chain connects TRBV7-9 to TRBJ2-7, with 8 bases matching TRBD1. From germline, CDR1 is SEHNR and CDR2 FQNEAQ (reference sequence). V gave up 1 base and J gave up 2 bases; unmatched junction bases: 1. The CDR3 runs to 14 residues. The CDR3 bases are TGTGCCAGCAGCTTAGGGGACAGGACCTACGAGCAGTACTTC. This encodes CASSLGDRTYEQYF.

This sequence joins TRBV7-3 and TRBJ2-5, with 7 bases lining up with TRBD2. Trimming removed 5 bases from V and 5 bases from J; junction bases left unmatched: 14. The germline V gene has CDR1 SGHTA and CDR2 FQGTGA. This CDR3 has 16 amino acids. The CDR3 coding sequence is TGTGCCAGCAGCACCCGAGCGGGGACTCCAAGGGAGACCCAGTACTTC. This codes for CASSTRAGTPRETQYF.

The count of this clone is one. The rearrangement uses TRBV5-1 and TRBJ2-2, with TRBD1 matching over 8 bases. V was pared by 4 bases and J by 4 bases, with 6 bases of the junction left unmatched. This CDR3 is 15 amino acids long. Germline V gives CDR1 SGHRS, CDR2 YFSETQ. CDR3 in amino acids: CASSADRAFTGELFF. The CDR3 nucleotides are TGCGCCAGCAGCGCGGACAGGGCCTTCACCGGGGAGCTGTTTTTT.

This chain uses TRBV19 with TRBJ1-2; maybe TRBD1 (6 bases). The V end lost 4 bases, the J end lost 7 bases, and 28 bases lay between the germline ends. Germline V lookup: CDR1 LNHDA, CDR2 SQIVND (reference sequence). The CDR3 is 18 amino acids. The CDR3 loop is CASSSLTTDSSGEVGYTF. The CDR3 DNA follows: TGTGCCAGTAGTAGCCTTACCACGGACAGTTCAGGGGAAGTTGGCTACACCTTC. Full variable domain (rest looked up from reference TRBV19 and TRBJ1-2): DGGITQSPKYLFRKEGQNVTLSCEQNLNHDAMYWYRQDPGQGLRLIYYSQIVNDFQKGDIAEGYSVSREKKESFPLTVTSAQKNPTAFYLCASSSLTTDSSGEVGYTFGSGTRLTVV.

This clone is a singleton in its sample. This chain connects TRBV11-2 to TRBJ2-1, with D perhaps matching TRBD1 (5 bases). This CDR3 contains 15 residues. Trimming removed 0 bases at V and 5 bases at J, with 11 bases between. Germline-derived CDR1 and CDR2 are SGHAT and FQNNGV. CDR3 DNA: TGTGCCAGCAGCTTAGATCTGACAGCTAACAATGAGCAGTTCTTC. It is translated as CASSLDLTANNEQFF.

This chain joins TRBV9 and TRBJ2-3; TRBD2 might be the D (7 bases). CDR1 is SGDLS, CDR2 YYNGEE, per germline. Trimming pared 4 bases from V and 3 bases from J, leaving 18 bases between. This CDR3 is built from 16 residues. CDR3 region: CASSSRGAIRTDTQYF. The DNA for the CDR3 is TGTGCCAGCAGCTCTCGGGGGGCCATCAGAACAGATACGCAGTATTTT.

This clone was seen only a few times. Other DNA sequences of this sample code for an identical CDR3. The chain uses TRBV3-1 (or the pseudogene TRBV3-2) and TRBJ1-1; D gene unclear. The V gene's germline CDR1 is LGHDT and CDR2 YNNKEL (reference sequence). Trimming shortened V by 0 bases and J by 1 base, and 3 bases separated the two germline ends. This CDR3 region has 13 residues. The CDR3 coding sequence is TGTGCCAGCAGCCAAGATCGGAACACTGAAGCTTTCTTT. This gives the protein CASSQDRNTEAFF.

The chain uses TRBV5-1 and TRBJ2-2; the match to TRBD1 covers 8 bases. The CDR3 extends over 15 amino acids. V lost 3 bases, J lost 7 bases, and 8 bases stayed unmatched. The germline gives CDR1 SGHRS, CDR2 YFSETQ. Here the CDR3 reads CASSSGQGSVGELFF. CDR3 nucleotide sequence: TGCGCCAGCAGCTCAGGACAGGGTTCGGTCGGGGAGCTGTTTTTT. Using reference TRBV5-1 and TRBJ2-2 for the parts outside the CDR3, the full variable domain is KAGVTQTPRYLIKTRGQQVTLSCSPISGHRSVSWYQQTPGQGLQFLFEYFSETQRNKGNFPGRFSGRQFSNSRSEMNVSTLELGDSALYLCASSSGQGSVGELFFGEGSRLTVL.

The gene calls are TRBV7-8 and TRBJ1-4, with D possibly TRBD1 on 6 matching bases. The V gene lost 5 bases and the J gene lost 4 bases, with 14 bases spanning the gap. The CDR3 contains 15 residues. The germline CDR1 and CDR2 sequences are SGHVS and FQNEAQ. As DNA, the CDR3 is TGTGCCAGCAGCCGGTCGGACAGATTTAATGAAAAACTGTTTTTT. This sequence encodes CASSRSDRFNEKLFF.

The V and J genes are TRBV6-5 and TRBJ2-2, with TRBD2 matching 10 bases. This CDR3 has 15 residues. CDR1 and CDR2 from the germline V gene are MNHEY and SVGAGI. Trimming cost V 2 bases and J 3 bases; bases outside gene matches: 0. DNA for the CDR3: TGTGCCAGCAGTTACCTAGCGGGGGACACCGGGGAGCTGTTTTTT. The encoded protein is CASSYLAGDTGELFF.

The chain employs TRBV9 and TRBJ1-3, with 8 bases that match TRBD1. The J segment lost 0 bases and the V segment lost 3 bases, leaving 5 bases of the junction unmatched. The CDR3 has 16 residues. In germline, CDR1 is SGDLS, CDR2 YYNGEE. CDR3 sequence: CASSAPGGLSGNTIYF. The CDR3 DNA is TGTGCCAGCAGCGCCCCAGGGGGCCTCTCTGGAAACACCATATATTTT.

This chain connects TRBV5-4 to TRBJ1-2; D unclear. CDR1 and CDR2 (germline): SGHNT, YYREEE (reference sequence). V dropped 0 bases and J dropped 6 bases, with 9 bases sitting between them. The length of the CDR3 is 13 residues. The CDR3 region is CASSLESGNGYTF. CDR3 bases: TGTGCCAGCAGCTTGGAGTCGGGAAATGGCTACACCTTC. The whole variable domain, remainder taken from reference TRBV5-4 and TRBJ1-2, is ETGVTQSPTHLIKTRGQQVTLRCSSQSGHNTVSWYQQALGQGPQFIFQYYREEENGRGNFPPRFSGLQFPNYSSELNVNALELDDSALYLCASSLESGNGYTFGSGTRLTVV.

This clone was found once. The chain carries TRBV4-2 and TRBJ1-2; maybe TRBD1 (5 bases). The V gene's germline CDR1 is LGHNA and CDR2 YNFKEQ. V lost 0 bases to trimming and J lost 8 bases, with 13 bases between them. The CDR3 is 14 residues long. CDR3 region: CASSQDGTRGGYTF. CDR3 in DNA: TGTGCCAGCAGCCAAGATGGTACCCGGGGGGGCTACACCTTC.

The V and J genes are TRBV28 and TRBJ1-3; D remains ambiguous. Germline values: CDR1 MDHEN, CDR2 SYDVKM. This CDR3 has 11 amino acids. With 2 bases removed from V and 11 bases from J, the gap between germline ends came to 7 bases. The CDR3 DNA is TGTGCCAGCAGTTTAGGGAGGGCCATATATTTT. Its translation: CASSLGRAIYF.

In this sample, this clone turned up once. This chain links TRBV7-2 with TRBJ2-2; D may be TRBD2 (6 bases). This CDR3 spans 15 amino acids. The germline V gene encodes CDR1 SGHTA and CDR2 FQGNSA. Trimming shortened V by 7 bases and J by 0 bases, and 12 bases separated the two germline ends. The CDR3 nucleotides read TGTGCCAGCATCGGAGGGGCCCCGAACACCGGGGAGCTGTTTTTT. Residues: CASIGGAPNTGELFF.

CDR3 DNA sequence: TGTGCCACCAGCAGAGGTACTAGCCTCGGAGATACGCAGTATTTT. Translating it yields CATSRGTSLGDTQYF. The chain uses TRBV15 and TRBJ2-3; possibly TRBD2 for D (6 bases). V was clipped by 1 base and J by 5 bases, with 13 bases between them. The CDR3 is made up of 15 amino acids. CDR1 is LNHNV and CDR2 is YYDKDF in the germline V gene (reference sequence).

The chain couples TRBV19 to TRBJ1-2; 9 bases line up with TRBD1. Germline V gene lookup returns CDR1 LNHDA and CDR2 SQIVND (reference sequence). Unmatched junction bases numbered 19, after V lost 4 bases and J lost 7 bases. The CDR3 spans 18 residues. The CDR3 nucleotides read TGTGCCAGTAGTACGGTGGGGACAGGGACCTCGGATCTATCTGGCTACACCTTC. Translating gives CASSTVGTGTSDLSGYTF.

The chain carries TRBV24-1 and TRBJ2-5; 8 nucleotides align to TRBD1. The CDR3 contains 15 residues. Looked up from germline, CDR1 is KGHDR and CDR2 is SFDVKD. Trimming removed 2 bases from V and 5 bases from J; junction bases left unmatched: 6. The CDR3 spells CATSDSTGAGETQYF. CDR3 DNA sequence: TGTGCCACCAGTGATTCGACAGGGGCCGGGGAGACCCAGTACTTC.

CDR3 bases: TGCGCCAGCAGCTTGGGCGGGATGAACACCGGGGAGCTGTTTTTT. This codes for CASSLGGMNTGELFF. The V gene is TRBV5-1, the J gene TRBJ2-2; D may be TRBD2 (6 bases). The germline V gene encodes CDR1 SGHRS and CDR2 YFSETQ. Trimming removed 0 bases at V and 1 base at J, with 7 bases between. The CDR3 totals 15 residues. Full variable domain (rest looked up from reference TRBV5-1 and TRBJ2-2): KAGVTQTPRYLIKTRGQQVTLSCSPISGHRSVSWYQQTPGQGLQFLFEYFSETQRNKGNFPGRFSGRQFSNSRSEMNVSTLELGDSALYLCASSLGGMNTGELFFGEGSRLTVL.

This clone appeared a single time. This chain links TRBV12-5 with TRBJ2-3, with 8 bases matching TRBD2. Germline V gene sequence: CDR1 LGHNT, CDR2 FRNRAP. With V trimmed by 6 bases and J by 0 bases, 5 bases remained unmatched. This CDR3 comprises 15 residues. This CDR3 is CASGPGGPSTDTQYF. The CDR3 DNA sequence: TGTGCTAGTGGCCCGGGGGGGCCCAGCACAGATACGCAGTATTTT.

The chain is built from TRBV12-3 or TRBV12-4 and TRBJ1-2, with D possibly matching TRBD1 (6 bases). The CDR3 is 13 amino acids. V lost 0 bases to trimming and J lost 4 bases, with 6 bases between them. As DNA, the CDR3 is TGTGCCAGCAGTTTAGCACAGGGCTATGGCTACACCTTC. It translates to CASSLAQGYGYTF.

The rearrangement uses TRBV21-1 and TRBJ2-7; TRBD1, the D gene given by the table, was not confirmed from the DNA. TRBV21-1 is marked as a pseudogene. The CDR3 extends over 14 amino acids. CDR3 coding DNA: TGTGCCAGCAGCAAAGCTGGCAGGGTCTACGAGCAGTACTTC. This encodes CASSKAGRVYEQYF.